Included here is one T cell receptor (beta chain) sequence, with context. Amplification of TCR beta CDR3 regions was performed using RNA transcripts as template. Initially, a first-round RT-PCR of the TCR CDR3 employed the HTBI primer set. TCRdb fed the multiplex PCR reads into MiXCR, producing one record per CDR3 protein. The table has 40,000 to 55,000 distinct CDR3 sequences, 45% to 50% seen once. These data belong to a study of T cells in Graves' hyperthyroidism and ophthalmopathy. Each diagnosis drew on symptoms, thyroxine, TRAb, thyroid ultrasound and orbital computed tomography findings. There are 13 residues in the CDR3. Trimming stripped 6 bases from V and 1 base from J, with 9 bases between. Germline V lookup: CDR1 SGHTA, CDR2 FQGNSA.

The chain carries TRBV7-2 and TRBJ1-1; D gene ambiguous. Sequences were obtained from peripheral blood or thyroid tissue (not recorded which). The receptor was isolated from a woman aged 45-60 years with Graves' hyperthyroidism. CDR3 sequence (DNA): TGTGCCAGCAGTCTTGCCTGGAACACTGAAGCTTTCTTT. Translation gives CASSLAWNTEAFF.